Included here is one TCR beta chain sequence, with context. Its antigen is still unknown. One end of the junction varies from germline; a read error may be responsible. These data originate in a study of T cells after posttransplantation cyclophosphamide. Study results and limitations: Later post-transplant blood repertoires were often dominated by donor CD8+ memory clones.

Germline values: CDR1 SGHDT, CDR2 YYEEEE. This CDR3 region has 15 residues. Assay: immunoSEQ multiplex PCR; the TCRdb copy retains only in-frame clones and omits some. Of approximately 10,000 clones detected, 88% appear once; the ten largest clones hold over 20%. Control samples came 1 year after myeloablative marrow transplants with methotrexate plus calcineurin inhibitor. This sample comprised PBMCs, obtained after an allogeneic stem cell transplant with a calcineurin inhibitor and methotrexate. The sequence came from a male patient aged 30 to 40 who received an allogeneic stem cell transplant from an unrelated donor, was CMV-positive, and had no GVHD. Some T cells may be supplied by the graft donor. The V and J genes are TRBV5-6 and TRBJ2-1, with 8 bases identical to TRBD1. DNA for the CDR3: TGTGCCAGCAGCACCTTACGGGACAGGCTCAATGCGCAGTTCTTC. Translation: CASSTLRDRLNAQFF.